This TCR beta chain emerged from a study of shared clonotypes between healthy human individuals. Across the whole study: A couple of women and three men aged 18 to 49 made up the donors.

Investigators spread the genomic DNA of each subset evenly over several immunoSEQ plates. Sequenced by immunoSEQ multiplex PCR; TCRdb stores in-frame clones only, minus some. The profile shows some 2 million clones, roughly 96% of them singletons. Germline loops: CDR1 KGHSH, CDR2 LQKENI. This CDR3 contains 15 residues. Trimming removed 1 base from V and 8 bases from J; junction bases left unmatched: 7. This clone is a singleton in its sample. The split of CD4+ cells yielded CD45RA+ naive and CD45RA-negative memory subsets. This TCR came from a young man in good health. The sequenced material came from naive CD4+ T cells sorted from blood. Subset noted: CD45RA+ positively selected. The J gene is TRBJ2-1, the V gene TRBV18; 8 nucleotides agree with TRBD2. The CDR3 DNA sequence: TGTGCCAGCTCACCACGGCCAGCGGGGGAACATGAGCAGTTCTTC. As protein: CASSPRPAGEHEQFF. The full variable domain, rest sourced from reference TRBV18 and TRBJ2-1, is NAGVMQNPRHLVRRRGQEARLRCSPMKGHSHVYWYRQLPEEGLKFMVYLQKENIIDESGMPKERFSAEFPKEGPSILRIQQVVRGDSAAYFCASSPRPAGEHEQFFGPGTRLTVL.